This T cell receptor (beta chain) was identified in a study of cytomegalovirus exposure and HLA in healthy donors. Study-wide context: Findings of an earlier analysis included roughly 110 million unique TCR beta sequences from 200 million or so T cells.

Both 60 Vbeta primers and 13 Jbeta primers went into the PCR. Method: immunoSEQ multiplex PCR; TCRdb's copy keeps in-frame clones and lacks some. The sample lists about 140,000 clones; 9.4% were seen once. There are a few counts of this clone. Input material: PBMCs. This TCR was recovered from a male donor in good health and CMV-seronegative.

CDR3 bases: TGTGCCAGCAGCTGGACAGGGTATGGCTACACCTTC. Translated, it gives CASSWTGYGYTF. The gene calls are TRBV5-4 and TRBJ1-2; 8 bases line up with TRBD1. The J segment lost 5 bases and the V segment lost 3 bases, leaving 0 bases of the junction unmatched. The CDR3 extends over 12 amino acids. Germline V gives CDR1 SGHNT, CDR2 YYREEE (reference sequence).